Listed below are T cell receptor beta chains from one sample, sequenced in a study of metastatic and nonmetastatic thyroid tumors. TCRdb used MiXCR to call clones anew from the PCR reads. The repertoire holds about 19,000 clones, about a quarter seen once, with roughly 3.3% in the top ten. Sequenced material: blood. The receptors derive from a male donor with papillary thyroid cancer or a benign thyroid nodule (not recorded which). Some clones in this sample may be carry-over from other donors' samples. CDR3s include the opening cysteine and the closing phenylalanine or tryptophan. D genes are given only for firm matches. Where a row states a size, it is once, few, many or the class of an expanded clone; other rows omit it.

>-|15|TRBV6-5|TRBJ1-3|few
CASSYSTASGNTIYF
TGTGCCAGCAGTTACTCGACCGCCTCTGGAAACACCATATATTTT
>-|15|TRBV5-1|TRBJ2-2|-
CASTHARDRSGELFF
TGCGCCAGCACCCACGCAAGGGACCGCTCCGGGGAGCTGTTTTTT
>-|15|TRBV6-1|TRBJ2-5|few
CASRGWEEGRETQYF
TGTGCCAGCAGGGGGTGGGAAGAGGGTCGGGAGACCCAGTACTTC
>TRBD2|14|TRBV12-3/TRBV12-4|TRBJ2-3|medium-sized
CASSLSGGADTQYF
TGTGCCAGCAGCCTTAGCGGGGGGGCAGATACGCAGTATTTT
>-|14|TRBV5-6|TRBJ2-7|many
CASSFGQGLYEQYF
TGTGCCAGCAGCTTCGGTCAAGGCCTCTACGAGCAGTACTTC
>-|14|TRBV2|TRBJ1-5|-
CASSESGVPLPQHF
TGTGCCAGCAGTGAAAGTGGGGTCCCTCTGCCCCAGCATTTT
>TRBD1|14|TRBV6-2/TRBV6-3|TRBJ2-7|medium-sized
CASSRIGTVYEQYF
TGTGCCAGCAGTCGCATCGGGACAGTCTACGAGCAGTACTTC
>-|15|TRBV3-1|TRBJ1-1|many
CASSTQSGRGTEAFF
TGTGCCAGCAGCACCCAATCGGGGCGCGGCACTGAAGCTTTCTTT
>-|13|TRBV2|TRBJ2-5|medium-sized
CASSLGAGETQYF
TGTGCCAGCAGTCTGGGGGCCGGGGAGACCCAGTACTTC
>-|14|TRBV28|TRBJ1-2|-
CASSVTSVPHGYTF
TGTGCCAGCAGCGTAACATCCGTTCCCCATGGCTACACCTTC
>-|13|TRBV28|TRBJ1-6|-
CASSRDTNSPLHF
TGTGCCAGCAGCCGGGACACCAATTCACCCCTCCACTTT
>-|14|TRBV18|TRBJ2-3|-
CASSPGRLTDTQYF
TGTGCCAGCTCACCGGGACGCCTCACAGATACGCAGTATTTT
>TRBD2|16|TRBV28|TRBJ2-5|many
CATWRAGAPGRETQYF
TGTGCCACTTGGCGAGCGGGAGCGCCCGGGCGGGAGACCCAGTACTTC
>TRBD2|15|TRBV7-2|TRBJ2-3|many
CASSYSGPRGDTQYF
TGTGCCAGCAGCTATAGCGGGCCGCGGGGAGATACGCAGTATTTT
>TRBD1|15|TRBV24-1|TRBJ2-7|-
CATSDPGTGRHEQYF
TGTGCCACCAGTGATCCCGGGACAGGGAGGCACGAGCAGTACTTC
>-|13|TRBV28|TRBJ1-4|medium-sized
CASRTNKNEKLFF
TGTGCCAGCCGGACAAACAAAAATGAAAAACTGTTTTTT
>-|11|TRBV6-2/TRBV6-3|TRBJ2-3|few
CASSSPDTKNF
TGTGCCAGCAGTTCTCCCGATACGAAGAATTTT
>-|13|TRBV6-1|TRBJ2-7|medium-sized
CASSEVRPGEQYF
TGTGCCAGCAGTGAAGTGAGACCTGGGGAGCAGTACTTC
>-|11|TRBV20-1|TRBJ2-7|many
CSASLIYEQYF
TGCAGTGCTAGCTTGATCTACGAGCAGTACTTC
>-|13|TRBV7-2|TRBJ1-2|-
CAIAHAMGYGYTF
TGTGCCATCGCCCACGCAATGGGCTATGGCTACACCTTC
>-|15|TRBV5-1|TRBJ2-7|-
CASSLLGTQTYEQYF
TGCGCCAGCAGCTTGTTAGGGACACAGACCTACGAGCAGTACTTC
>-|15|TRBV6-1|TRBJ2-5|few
CASSEASGKIETQYF
TGTGCCAGCAGTGAAGCGTCAGGGAAAATCGAGACCCAGTACTTC
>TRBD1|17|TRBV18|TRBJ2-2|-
CASSTRVTTGGTGELFF
TGTGCCAGCTCTACCCGCGTGACGACAGGGGGCACCGGGGAGCTGTTTTTT
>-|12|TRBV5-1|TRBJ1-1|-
CASSNEVDEAFF
TGCGCCAGCAGCAATGAGGTGGATGAAGCTTTCTTT
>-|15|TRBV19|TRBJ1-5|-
CASSIDAGAHHPQHF
TGTGCCAGTAGTATCGACGCAGGGGCCCATCATCCCCAGCATTTT
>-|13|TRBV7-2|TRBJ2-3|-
CASSLAGGDTQYF
TGTGCCAGCAGCTTAGCGGGAGGAGATACGCAGTATTTT
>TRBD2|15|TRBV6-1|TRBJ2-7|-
CASSALLAGFYEQYF
TGTGCCAGCAGTGCCCTACTAGCGGGATTTTACGAGCAGTACTTC
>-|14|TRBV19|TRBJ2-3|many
CASSPTRWTDTQYF
TGTGCCAGTAGTCCGACGCGGTGGACAGATACGCAGTATTTT
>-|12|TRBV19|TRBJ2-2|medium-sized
CASSILTGELFF
TGTGCCAGTAGTATATTGACCGGGGAGCTGTTTTTT
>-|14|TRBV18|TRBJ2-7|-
CASSTTEGSYEQYF
TGTGCCAGCTCAACAACCGAGGGGTCCTACGAGCAGTACTTC
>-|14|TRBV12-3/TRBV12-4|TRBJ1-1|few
CASSLLPGAGEAFF
TGTGCCAGCAGTTTACTACCGGGGGCGGGTGAAGCTTTCTTT
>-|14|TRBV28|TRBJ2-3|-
CASSLVAGTDTQYF
TGTGCCAGCAGTTTGGTGGCGGGCACAGATACGCAGTATTTT
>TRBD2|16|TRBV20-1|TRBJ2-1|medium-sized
CSARAAGLAGGHEQFF
TGCAGTGCTAGAGCAGCGGGACTAGCGGGAGGTCATGAGCAGTTCTTC
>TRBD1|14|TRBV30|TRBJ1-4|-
CAWQRGQVGGKLFF
TGTGCCTGGCAAAGGGGACAGGTTGGGGGAAAACTGTTTTTT
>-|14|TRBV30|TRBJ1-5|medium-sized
CAWSDVMSNQPQHF
TGTGCCTGGAGCGACGTGATGAGCAATCAGCCCCAGCATTTT
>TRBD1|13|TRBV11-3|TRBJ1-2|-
CASSLRQGYGYTF
TGTGCCAGCAGCTTAAGACAGGGTTATGGCTACACCTTC
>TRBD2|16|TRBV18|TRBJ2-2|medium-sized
CASSPPTSGMAGELFF
TGTGCCAGCTCACCACCGACTAGCGGGATGGCCGGGGAGCTGTTTTTT
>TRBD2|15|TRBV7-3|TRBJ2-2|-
CASSLTSGGPGELFF
TGTGCCAGCAGCTTAACTAGCGGGGGGCCCGGGGAGCTGTTTTTT
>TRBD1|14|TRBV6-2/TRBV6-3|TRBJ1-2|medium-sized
CASKEIDRASGYTF
TGTGCCAGCAAAGAGATCGACAGGGCCTCAGGCTACACCTTC
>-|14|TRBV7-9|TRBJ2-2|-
CASSLGPGAGELFF
TGTGCCAGCAGCTTAGGACCCGGCGCCGGGGAGCTGTTTTTT
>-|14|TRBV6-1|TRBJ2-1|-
CASSDRVPYNEQFF
TGTGCCAGCAGTGACCGAGTCCCCTACAATGAGCAGTTCTTC
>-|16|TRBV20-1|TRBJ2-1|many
CSARDLGRRSSNEQFF
TGCAGTGCTAGAGACCTAGGACGTCGGTCGAGCAATGAGCAGTTCTTC
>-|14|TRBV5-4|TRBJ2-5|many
CASSLVGYQETQYF
TGTGCCAGCAGCTTGGTGGGGTACCAAGAGACCCAGTACTTC
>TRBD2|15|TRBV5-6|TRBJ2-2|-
CASSPRAGGSGELFF
TGTGCCAGCAGCCCCCGGGCGGGGGGAAGCGGGGAGCTGTTTTTT
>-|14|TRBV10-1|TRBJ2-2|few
CASSTGRRSGELFF
TGCGCCAGCAGTACGGGCCGGAGGTCCGGGGAGCTGTTTTTT
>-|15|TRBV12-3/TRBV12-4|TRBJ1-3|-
CASSFAGPPGNTIYF
TGTGCCAGCAGTTTTGCGGGGCCCCCTGGAAACACCATATATTTT
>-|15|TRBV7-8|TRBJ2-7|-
CASTVYPGDFYEQYF
TGTGCCAGCACCGTCTACCCAGGAGACTTCTACGAGCAGTACTTC